The next 27 T cell receptor beta chains were all read from a single sample in a study of identical twins. TCRdb independently ran MiXCR on the 5' RACE reads; one entry per CDR3 protein. The table records 500,000 or so distinct CDR3 sequences, over 11% of them present only once. This sample also appeared in a second study, on yellow fever vaccine responses in identical twins.

Sequenced: CD4+ T cells sorted from blood. The receptors here all came from a woman aged 18-29 years in good health.

The chain employs TRBV6-5 and TRBJ2-7, with D possibly matching TRBD2 (6 bases). The CDR3 runs to 16 residues. The V gene's germline CDR1 is MNHEY and CDR2 SVGAGI. Deletions cut 2 bases from V and 3 bases from J, with 17 bases between. CDR3: CASSYGEAGTYYEQYF. In nucleotides, the CDR3 is TGTGCCAGCAGTTACGGGGAAGCCGGGACTTACTACGAGCAGTACTTC.

This chain connects TRBV6-2 or TRBV6-3 to TRBJ2-1; 11 bases are shared with TRBD2. The trim removed 5 bases at V and 7 bases at J, leaving 7 bases unmatched. Germline V gives CDR1 MNHEY, CDR2 SVGEGT. CDR3 length equals 15 residues. The CDR3 protein is CASSPLSGRANEQFF. DNA for the CDR3: TGTGCCAGCAGTCCGCTTAGCGGGAGGGCAAATGAGCAGTTCTTC.

This clonotype was observed many times. The genes are TRBV6-4 and TRBJ2-1; D gene unclear. CDR1 and CDR2 from the germline V gene are MRHNA and SNTAGT. Trimming stripped 4 bases from V and 4 bases from J, with 8 bases between. The CDR3 is 13 residues long. CDR3 bases: TGTGCCAGCAGTGGGACGGAGTACAATGAGCAGTTCTTC. Translation gives CASSGTEYNEQFF.

The V gene is TRBV7-8, the J gene TRBJ2-1, with 8 bases lining up with TRBD1. The J segment lost 13 bases and the V segment lost 1 base, leaving 6 bases of the junction unmatched. This CDR3 has 13 residues. Germline V gene lookup returns CDR1 SGHVS and CDR2 FQNEAQ. As DNA, the CDR3 is TGTGCCAGCAGCTTAGGGGTGACAGGGGCTCAGTTCTTC. This codes for CASSLGVTGAQFF.

The rearrangement uses TRBV10-1 and TRBJ2-5, with TRBD2 as a possible D gene (6 bases). The length of the CDR3 is 15 residues. V was shortened by 0 bases and J by 6 bases, with 14 bases between the two germline ends. CDR1 WNHNN and CDR2 SYGVQD come from the germline V gene (reference sequence). The CDR3 loop reads CASSESLAQPKTQYF. The CDR3 coding sequence is TGCGCCAGCAGTGAGTCTCTAGCGCAACCCAAGACCCAGTACTTC.

The CDR3 sequence: CASSSPQQPQHF. The CDR3, as DNA: TGTGCCAGCAGTTCTCCGCAGCAGCCCCAGCATTTT. V is TRBV28 and J is TRBJ1-5; no clear D gene. The germline V gene encodes CDR1 MDHEN and CDR2 SYDVKM. The germline V and J ends were trimmed by 4 bases and 7 bases, with 8 bases remaining between them. The length of the CDR3 is 12 residues.

This clonotype was seen more than once but under ten times. V is TRBV6-2 or TRBV6-3 and J is TRBJ2-7; no definite D call. This CDR3 has 13 amino acids. The ends were cut back, 7 bases at V and 0 bases at J, with 10 bases in the middle. CDR1 MNHEY and CDR2 SVGEGT come from the germline V gene. The CDR3 sequence is CASISGVSYEQYF. The CDR3, as DNA: TGTGCCAGCATATCTGGGGTCTCCTACGAGCAGTACTTC.

This clonotype was counted a few times. J is TRBJ2-7 and V is TRBV20-1; D might be TRBD2 (6 bases). V gave up 6 bases and J gave up 1 base, with 10 bases separating them. The CDR3 has 12 residues. Germline loops: CDR1 DFQATT, CDR2 SNEGSKA (reference sequence). The CDR3 DNA reads as TGCAGTGCAAAGCGGGCTTCCTACGAGCAGTACTTC. The encoded protein is CSAKRASYEQYF.

The chain is built from TRBV3-1 and TRBJ2-2, with 15 bases fitting TRBD2. Germline V CDR1 and CDR2: LGHDT, YNNKEL (reference sequence). The junction had 3 bases not matched to a gene; V was cut back by 6 bases and J by 4 bases. The length of the CDR3 is 16 residues. CDR3 region: CASSRTSGRGTGELFF. DNA for the CDR3: TGTGCCAGCAGTCGGACTAGCGGGAGGGGCACCGGGGAGCTGTTTTTT. Using reference TRBV3-1 and TRBJ2-2 for the parts outside the CDR3, the full variable domain is DTAVSQTPKYLVTQMGNDKSIKCEQNLGHDTMYWYKQDSKKFLKIMFSYNNKELIINETVPNRFSPKSPDKAHLNLHINSLELGDSAVYFCASSRTSGRGTGELFFGEGSRLTVL.

This clonotype was seen ten or more times. The chain uses TRBV12-3 or TRBV12-4 and TRBJ1-2; 9 nucleotides align to TRBD1. With 4 bases clipped from V and 8 bases from J, the junction kept 5 bases outside the gene matches. The CDR3 has 13 residues. CDR3 protein: CASSSGQGKGYTF. The CDR3 region has the DNA TGTGCCAGCAGTTCGGGACAGGGAAAAGGCTACACCTTC.

CDR3 bases: TGCAGTGCTATCCGAGTGGGGGGGTACAATGAGCAGTTCTTC. This gives the protein CSAIRVGGYNEQFF. The V gene is TRBV20-1, the J gene TRBJ2-1, with TRBD2 matching over 7 bases. The CDR3 extends over 14 amino acids. Germline V gene data show CDR1 as DFQATT and CDR2 as SNEGSKA (reference sequence). The ends lost 4 bases at V and 4 bases at J; junction bases unmatched: 7.

This clonotype was seen a handful of times. V usage is TRBV11-2 and J usage is TRBJ2-7; TRBD1 or TRBD2 may be the D gene (5 bases each). Per germline, CDR1 SGHAT and CDR2 FQNNGV. This CDR3 region has 15 residues. V was pared by 1 base and J by 2 bases, with 12 bases between. The CDR3 sequence: CASSLGLGETYEQYF. The CDR3 DNA follows: TGTGCCAGCAGCTTAGGTTTGGGGGAGACCTACGAGCAGTACTTC.

The chain has TRBV29-1 and TRBJ1-1; D possibly corresponds to TRBD1 (6 bases). Germline CDR1 and CDR2: SQVTM and ANQGSEA. The CDR3 runs to 13 residues. V was pared by 5 bases and J by 1 base, with 11 bases between. The CDR3 is CSVRRQENTEAFF. CDR3 coding DNA: TGCAGCGTTCGCCGACAGGAGAACACTGAAGCTTTCTTT.

This clonotype was seen only a few times. The CDR3 loop reads CASSYLMTGDGYTF. The CDR3 coding sequence is TGTGCCAGCAGTTACCTGATGACAGGGGATGGCTACACCTTC. The chain links TRBV6-5 to TRBJ1-2; 8 bases align to TRBD1. V shed 2 bases, J shed 6 bases, and the junction held 5 bases outside the gene matches. Germline V CDR1 and CDR2: MNHEY, SVGAGI. The CDR3 consists of 14 residues.

This clonotype was seen more than once but under ten times. This chain uses TRBV20-1 with TRBJ2-5; TRBD1 might be the D (5 bases). The CDR3 runs to 12 residues. Germline V CDR1 and CDR2: DFQATT, SNEGSKA (reference sequence). Trimming stripped 3 bases from V and 4 bases from J, with 9 bases between. The DNA of the CDR3 is TGCAGTGCTAGCTCAGGGCGAGAGACCCAGTACTTC. Amino acids: CSASSGRETQYF.

This clonotype has a handful of counts. The chain combines TRBV4-3 with TRBJ2-7; 7 bases line up with TRBD1. V was pared by 1 base and J by 2 bases, with 8 bases of the junction left unmatched. The V gene's germline CDR1 is LGHNA and CDR2 YSLEER. The CDR3 loop spans 16 amino acids. The CDR3 bases are TGCGCCAGCAGCCAAGCCCCGACAGGGAACACCTACGAGCAGTACTTC. Its protein product is CASSQAPTGNTYEQYF.

This clonotype was recorded at least ten times. V is TRBV29-1 and J is TRBJ2-2; the D gene is possibly TRBD2 (6 bases). V was pared by 6 bases and J by 4 bases, with 9 bases between. The CDR3 is 12 residues long. CDR1 is SQVTM and CDR2 is ANQGSEA in the germline V gene. The CDR3 nucleotides read TGCAGCGTAGTCGGGAGCACCGGGGAGCTGTTTTTT. Its translation: CSVVGSTGELFF.

The table lists this clonotype with a few counts. The chain recombines TRBV6-2 or TRBV6-3 with TRBJ2-1, with unresolved D. Trimming left V 6 bases short and J 9 bases short, with 15 bases between. The CDR3 has 13 residues. CDR1 is MNHEY and CDR2 is SVGEGT in the germline V gene. The CDR3 here is CASRNTIPGEQFF. The CDR3 DNA reads as TGTGCCAGCAGAAACACAATCCCTGGTGAGCAGTTCTTC.

In this sample, this clonotype turned up many times. This chain joins TRBV12-3 or TRBV12-4 and TRBJ2-3, with TRBD2 as a possible D gene (7 bases). The V gene lost 6 bases and the J gene lost 5 bases, with 15 bases spanning the gap. The CDR3 is 14 residues long. The CDR3 region is CASSRDTGGDTQYF. The CDR3 coding sequence is TGTGCCAGCAGCCGGGACACGGGGGGAGATACGCAGTATTTT.

This clonotype occurred a few times. This chain joins TRBV7-8 and TRBJ2-5, with 9 bases fitting TRBD2. Unmatched junction bases numbered 7, after V lost 5 bases and J lost 0 bases. The length of the CDR3 is 16 residues. In germline, CDR1 is SGHVS, CDR2 FQNEAQ. The CDR3 nucleotides are TGTGCCAGCAGCCCTTGGCGGGAGGGACACCAAGAGACCCAGTACTTC. Its translation is CASSPWREGHQETQYF.

This chain links TRBV5-1 with TRBJ1-6, with 10 bases identical to TRBD1. The V gene's germline CDR1 is SGHRS and CDR2 YFSETQ. Unmatched junction bases numbered 4, after V lost 3 bases and J lost 7 bases. This CDR3 has 15 residues. In DNA, the CDR3 is TGCGCCAGCAGCTGGGGGACAGGGGACAATTCACCCCTCCACTTT. This codes for CASSWGTGDNSPLHF.

A few counts support this clonotype. This rearrangement joins TRBV18 to TRBJ2-6, with a weak D call TRBD1 (6 bases). The V end was cut by 3 bases, the J end by 0 bases, with 9 bases between. This CDR3 has 16 residues. Germline CDR1 and CDR2: KGHSH and LQKENI. CDR3 residues: CASSPTGFSGANVLTF. DNA for the CDR3: TGTGCCAGCTCACCGACAGGTTTCTCTGGGGCCAACGTCCTGACTTTC. The full variable domain, in which reference TRBV18 and TRBJ2-6 provide the parts outside the CDR3, is NAGVMQNPRHLVRRRGQEARLRCSPMKGHSHVYWYRQLPEEGLKFMVYLQKENIIDESGMPKERFSAEFPKEGPSILRIQQVVRGDSAAYFCASSPTGFSGANVLTFGAGSRLTVL.

This clonotype has just a few counts. The V gene is TRBV27, the J gene TRBJ2-1; TRBD2 matches 15 bases. Germline CDR1 is MNHEY and CDR2 is SMNVEV (reference sequence). The CDR3 has 20 residues. The ends lost 8 bases at V and 0 bases at J; junction bases unmatched: 14. The CDR3 reads CASRFRLGLAGGPSYNEQFF. Here the CDR3 DNA reads TGTGCCAGCCGATTTCGCCTCGGACTAGCGGGAGGGCCCTCCTACAATGAGCAGTTCTTC.

V and J are TRBV29-1 and TRBJ2-5; D possibly matches TRBD1 or TRBD2 (5 bases each). V lost 3 bases, J lost 7 bases, and 15 bases lay in between. The CDR3 is 13 amino acids. Germline V gene data show CDR1 as SQVTM and CDR2 as ANQGSEA. CDR3 amino acids: CSVDEAGTLTQYF. As DNA, the CDR3 is TGCAGCGTTGACGAGGCAGGGACGCTGACCCAGTACTTC.

In this sample, this clonotype turned up a few times. The V gene is TRBV9, the J gene TRBJ1-1; D remains unclear. The germline gives CDR1 SGDLS, CDR2 YYNGEE. The CDR3 sequence is 14 residues long. Between the trimmed V and J ends, which lost 9 bases and 1 base, there was a span of 16 bases. CDR3 protein: CATMLGDWNTEAFF. The DNA of the CDR3 is TGTGCCACCATGTTAGGAGACTGGAACACTGAAGCTTTCTTT.

This chain uses TRBV5-1 with TRBJ2-7; no clear D gene. Between the trimmed V and J ends, which lost 3 bases and 2 bases, there was a span of 12 bases. CDR3 length: 14 residues. Germline CDR1 is SGHRS and CDR2 is YFSETQ. The CDR3 region has the DNA TGCGCCAGCAGCTCATCCCAACCGCCCTACGAGCAGTACTTC. Encoded protein: CASSSSQPPYEQYF.

This clonotype was picked up a small number of times. V is TRBV5-1 and J is TRBJ2-1; 16 bases map to TRBD2. Germline CDR1 reads SGHRS; CDR2 reads YFSETQ. The CDR3 loop spans 17 amino acids. J was trimmed by 11 bases and V by 4 bases; bases with no gene match: 12. The CDR3 DNA follows: TGCGCCAGCAGCCCGGGGACTAGCGGGAGGGCCTCGGGGCAGCAGTTCTTC. It encodes CASSPGTSGRASGQQFF.